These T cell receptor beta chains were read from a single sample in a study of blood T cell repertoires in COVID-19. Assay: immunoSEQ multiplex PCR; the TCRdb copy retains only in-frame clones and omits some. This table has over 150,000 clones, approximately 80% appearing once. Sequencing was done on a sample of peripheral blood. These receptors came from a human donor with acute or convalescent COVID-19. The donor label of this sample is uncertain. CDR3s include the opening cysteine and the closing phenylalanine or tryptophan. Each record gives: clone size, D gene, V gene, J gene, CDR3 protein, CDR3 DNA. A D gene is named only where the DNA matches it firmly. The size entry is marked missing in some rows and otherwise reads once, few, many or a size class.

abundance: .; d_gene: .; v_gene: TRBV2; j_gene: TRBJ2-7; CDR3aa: CASLRDTNSYEQYF; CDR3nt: TGTGCCAGCCTCCGGGACACAAACTCCTACGAGCAGTACTTC
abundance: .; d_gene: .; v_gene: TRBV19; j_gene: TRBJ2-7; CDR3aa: CASSMGGRTAYEQYF; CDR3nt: TGTGCCAGTAGTATGGGTGGACGGACAGCCTACGAGCAGTACTTC
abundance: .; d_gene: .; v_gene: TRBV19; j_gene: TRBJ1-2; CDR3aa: CASSPTGTPYGYTF; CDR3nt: TGTGCCAGTAGTCCAACCGGGACACCCTATGGCTACACCTTC
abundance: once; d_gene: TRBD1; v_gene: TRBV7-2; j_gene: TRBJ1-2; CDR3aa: CASSPGQPLNYGYTF; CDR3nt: TGTGCCAGCAGCCCGGGACAGCCTTTAAACTATGGCTACACCTTC
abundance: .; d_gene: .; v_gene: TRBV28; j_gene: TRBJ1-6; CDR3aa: CASSPGGVYNSPLHF; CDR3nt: TGTGCCAGCAGTCCGGGGGGAGTCTATAATTCACCCCTCCACTTT
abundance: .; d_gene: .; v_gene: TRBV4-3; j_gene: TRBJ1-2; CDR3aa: CASSQDLRAGSYYGYTF; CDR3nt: TGCGCCAGCAGCCAAGACCTCCGGGCGGGCAGCTACTATGGCTACACCTTC
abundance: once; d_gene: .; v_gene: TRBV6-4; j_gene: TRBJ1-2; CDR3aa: CASSGGYGYTF; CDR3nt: TGTGCCAGCAGTGGCGGCTATGGCTACACCTTC
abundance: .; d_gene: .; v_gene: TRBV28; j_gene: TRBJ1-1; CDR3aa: CASSPGLLEAFF; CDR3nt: TGTGCCAGCAGCCCGGGACTTTTAGAAGCTTTCTTT
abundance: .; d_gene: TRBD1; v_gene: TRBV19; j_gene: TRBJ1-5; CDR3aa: CASSITTGGSQPQHF; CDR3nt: TGTGCCAGTAGTATAACGACAGGGGGCAGTCAGCCCCAGCATTTT
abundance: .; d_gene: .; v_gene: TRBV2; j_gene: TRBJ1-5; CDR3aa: CASKSGGYSNQPQHF; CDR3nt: TGTGCCAGCAAATCAGGAGGTTATAGCAATCAGCCCCAGCATTTT
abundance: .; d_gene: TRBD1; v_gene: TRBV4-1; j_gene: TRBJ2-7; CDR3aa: CASSLLTGPYEQYF; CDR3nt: TGCGCCAGCAGCCTGTTGACAGGGCCCTACGAGCAGTACTTC
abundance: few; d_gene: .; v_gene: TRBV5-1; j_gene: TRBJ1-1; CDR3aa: CASSLDRANEAFF; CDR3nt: TGCGCCAGCAGCTTGGACAGGGCGAATGAAGCTTTCTTT
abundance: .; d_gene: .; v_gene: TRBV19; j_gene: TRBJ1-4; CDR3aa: CASSSRGEKLFF; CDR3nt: TGTGCCAGTAGCTCACGGGGGGAAAAACTGTTTTTT
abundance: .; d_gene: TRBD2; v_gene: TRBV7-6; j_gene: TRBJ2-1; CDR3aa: CASSPAAGLGSLEQFF; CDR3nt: TGTGCCAGCAGCCCAGCGGCAGGACTAGGATCCTTAGAGCAGTTCTTC